The entry that follows covers one T cell receptor (beta chain) sequence. Germline V gene sequence: CDR1 MNHEY, CDR2 SMNVEV (reference sequence). The CDR3 covers 15 residues. This specimen belongs to a study of monozygotic twins with inflammatory bowel disease. After re-calling the 5' RACE reads, TCRdb lists one entry per CDR3 protein, DNA absent. This sample contains approximately 400,000 distinct CDR3 sequences. This receptor was taken from a human donor with ulcerative colitis or Crohn's disease, or a healthy co-twin of an affected twin (not recorded which). The sample comprised blood. V usage is TRBV27 and J usage is TRBJ2-1; TCRdb's D gene call, TRBD1, goes unchecked for lack of DNA. The CDR3 reads CASSLGQGALNEQFF.